Below, 9 T cell receptor beta chains from the same sample are listed, as sequenced in a study of vaccination and CD4 T cells after COVID-19. Their recognized antigens are unknown. Treatment described: 10-day PBMC culture with coronavirus spike peptide pools or control peptides (ViraFEST assay). Sequencing of cultured CD4+ T cell DNA used the Oncomine TCR Beta short-read assay. Each CDR3 protein is one row after TCRdb ran MiXCR on the PCR reads. The repertoire holds about 24,000 distinct CDR3 sequences, with about 52% as singletons. Source material: CD4+ T cells from blood, cultured in vitro. These receptors were collected from a human donor who had recovered from COVID-19.

This sequence joins TRBV27 and TRBJ2-7, with D perhaps TRBD1 (6 bases). The CDR3 length is 15 residues. V was trimmed by 5 bases and J by 3 bases, leaving 17 bases between them. Germline values: CDR1 MNHEY, CDR2 SMNVEV (reference sequence). CDR3 coding DNA: TGTGCCAGCAGTCTCCTACAGGGTCCTCACTACGAGCAGTACTTC. This gives the protein CASSLLQGPHYEQYF.

This chain uses TRBV27 with TRBJ1-5, with 7 bases lining up with TRBD1. J gave up 1 base and V 2 bases, and 2 bases lay outside the gene matches. The CDR3 runs 15 residues. CDR1 is MNHEY, CDR2 SMNVEV, per germline (reference sequence). CDR3 bases: TGTGCCAGCAGTTTAAACAGGGGAAGCAATCAGCCCCAGCATTTT. Protein product: CASSLNRGSNQPQHF.

The table lists this clonotype with a few counts. The chain combines TRBV2 with TRBJ1-5; TRBD1 is a possible D gene (6 bases). CDR3 length: 15 amino acids. Trimming removed 5 bases from V and 6 bases from J, with 17 bases in between. Germline values: CDR1 SNHLY, CDR2 FYNNEI. CDR3 in amino acids: CASSKDSGGSQPQHF. In nucleotides, the CDR3 is TGTGCCAGCAGTAAGGACAGTGGTGGGTCTCAGCCCCAGCATTTT.

The chain combines TRBV6-1 with TRBJ1-2, with D perhaps matching TRBD1 (6 bases). CDR3 length equals 14 residues. Deletions cut 1 base from V and 4 bases from J, with 10 bases between. In germline, CDR1 is MNHNS, CDR2 SASEGT. The CDR3: CASSEDRAAYGYTF. CDR3 nucleotides: TGTGCCAGCAGTGAAGACAGGGCGGCCTATGGCTACACCTTC.

There are a few counts of this clonotype. V usage is TRBV28 and J usage is TRBJ1-2; possible D gene TRBD1, 6 bases. Germline V gene data show CDR1 as MDHEN and CDR2 as SYDVKM. V lost 6 bases to trimming and J lost 4 bases, with 15 bases between them. The CDR3 totals 14 residues. CDR3: CASSIQGYGYGYTF. CDR3 bases: TGTGCCAGCAGCATACAGGGCTACGGCTATGGCTACACCTTC.

This chain links TRBV24-1 with TRBJ1-3; D might be TRBD1 (5 bases). CDR1 is KGHDR and CDR2 is SFDVKD in the germline V gene. V was pared by 7 bases and J by 2 bases, with 8 bases between. This CDR3 spans 13 amino acids. The DNA of the CDR3 is TGTGCCACCAGGGGACGGACTGGAAACACCATATATTTT. Residues: CATRGRTGNTIYF.

The chain employs TRBV7-9 and TRBJ2-7; possibly TRBD2 for D (5 bases). Looked up from germline, CDR1 is SEHNR and CDR2 is FQNEAQ (reference sequence). Trimming stripped 2 bases from V and 2 bases from J, with 13 bases between. The CDR3 sequence is 15 residues long. CDR3 nucleotides: TGTGCCAGCAGCTTACGGGGAGCGTTAGCCTACGAGCAGTACTTC. This encodes CASSLRGALAYEQYF.

The gene calls are TRBV15 and TRBJ2-1, with 8 bases that match TRBD2. The CDR3 totals 16 residues. Germline CDR1 reads LNHNV; CDR2 reads YYDKDF (reference sequence). V dropped 5 bases and J dropped 1; count of bases not matched to a gene: 7. In nucleotides, the CDR3 is TGTGCCACCAGCTCGCGAGCGGGGGTTTCCTACAATGAGCAGTTCTTC. Amino acids: CATSSRAGVSYNEQFF.

The chain is built from TRBV5-1 and TRBJ1-6, with D unresolved. Germline values: CDR1 SGHRS, CDR2 YFSETQ. The V end lost 1 base, the J end lost 0 bases, and 11 bases lay between the germline ends. The CDR3 loop spans 17 amino acids. The CDR3 coding sequence is TGCGCCAGCAGCTTGAGTCTGATCGACTCCTATAATTCACCCCTCCACTTT. Amino acid sequence: CASSLSLIDSYNSPLHF. The full variable domain, rest sourced from reference TRBV5-1 and TRBJ1-6, is KAGVTQTPRYLIKTRGQQVTLSCSPISGHRSVSWYQQTPGQGLQFLFEYFSETQRNKGNFPGRFSGRQFSNSRSEMNVSTLELGDSALYLCASSLSLIDSYNSPLHFGNGTRLTVT.